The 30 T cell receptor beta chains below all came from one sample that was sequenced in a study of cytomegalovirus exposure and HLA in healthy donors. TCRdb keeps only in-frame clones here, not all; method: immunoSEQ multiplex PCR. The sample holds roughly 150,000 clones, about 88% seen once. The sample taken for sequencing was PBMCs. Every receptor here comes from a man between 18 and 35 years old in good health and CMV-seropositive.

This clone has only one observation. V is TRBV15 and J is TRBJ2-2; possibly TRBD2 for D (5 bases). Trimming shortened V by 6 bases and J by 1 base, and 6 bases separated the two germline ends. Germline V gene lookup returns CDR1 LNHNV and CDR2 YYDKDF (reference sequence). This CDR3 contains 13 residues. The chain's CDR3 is CATRGRNTGELFF. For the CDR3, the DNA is TGTGCCACCAGAGGGAGGAACACCGGGGAGCTGTTTTTT.

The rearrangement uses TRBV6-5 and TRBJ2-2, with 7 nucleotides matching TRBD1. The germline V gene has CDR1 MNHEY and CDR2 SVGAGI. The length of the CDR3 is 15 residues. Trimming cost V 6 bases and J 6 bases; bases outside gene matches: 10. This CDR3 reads CASSLRQGMPGELFF. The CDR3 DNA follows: TGTGCCAGCAGCCTTAGACAGGGAATGCCCGGGGAGCTGTTTTTT.

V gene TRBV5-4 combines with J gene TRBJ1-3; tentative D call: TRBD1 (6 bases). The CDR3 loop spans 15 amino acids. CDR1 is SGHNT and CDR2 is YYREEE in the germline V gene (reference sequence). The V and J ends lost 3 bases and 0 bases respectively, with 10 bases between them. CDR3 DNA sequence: TGTGCCAGCAGCTCGGACAGACTCTCTGGAAACACCATATATTTT. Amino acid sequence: CASSSDRLSGNTIYF.

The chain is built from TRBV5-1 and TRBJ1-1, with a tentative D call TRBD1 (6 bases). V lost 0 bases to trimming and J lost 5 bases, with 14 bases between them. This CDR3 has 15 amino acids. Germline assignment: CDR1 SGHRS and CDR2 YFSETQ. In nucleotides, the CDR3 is TGCGCCAGCAGCTTGGGCCTCCCTACAGGGACTGAAGCTTTCTTT. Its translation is CASSLGLPTGTEAFF.

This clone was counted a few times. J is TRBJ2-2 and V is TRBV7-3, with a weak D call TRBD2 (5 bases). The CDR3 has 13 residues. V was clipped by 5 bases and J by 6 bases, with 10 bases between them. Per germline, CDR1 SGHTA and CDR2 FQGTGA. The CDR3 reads CASSPLAAGELFF. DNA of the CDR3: TGTGCCAGCAGCCCCCTAGCCGCCGGGGAGCTGTTTTTT. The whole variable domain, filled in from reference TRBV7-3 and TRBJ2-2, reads GAGVSQTPSNKVTEKGKYVELRCDPISGHTALYWYRQSLGQGPEFLIYFQGTGAADDSGLPNDRFFAVRPEGSVSTLKIQRTERGDSAVYLCASSPLAAGELFFGEGSRLTVL.

CDR3 amino acids: CASSDSPGRWDSEQYF. The CDR3 region has the DNA TGTGCCAGCAGTGACTCGCCGGGAAGATGGGATTCCGAGCAGTACTTC. The rearrangement links TRBV6-4 to TRBJ2-7, with D perhaps matching TRBD2 (5 bases). This CDR3 region has 16 residues. Germline assignment: CDR1 MRHNA and CDR2 SNTAGT. The V gene lost 0 bases and the J gene lost 6 bases, with 18 bases spanning the gap.

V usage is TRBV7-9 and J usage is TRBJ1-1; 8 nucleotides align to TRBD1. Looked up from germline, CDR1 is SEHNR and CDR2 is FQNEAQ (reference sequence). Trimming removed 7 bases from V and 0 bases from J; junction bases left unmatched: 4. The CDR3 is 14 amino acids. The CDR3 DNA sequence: TGTGCCAGCATCAGGGGGCACCTGAACACTGAAGCTTTCTTT. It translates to CASIRGHLNTEAFF.

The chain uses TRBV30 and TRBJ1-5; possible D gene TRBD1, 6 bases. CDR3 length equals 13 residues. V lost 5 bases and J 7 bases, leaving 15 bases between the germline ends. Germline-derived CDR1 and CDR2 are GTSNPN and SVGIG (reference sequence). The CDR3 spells CAWGNRDGQPQHF. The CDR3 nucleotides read TGTGCCTGGGGAAACAGGGATGGACAGCCCCAGCATTTT.

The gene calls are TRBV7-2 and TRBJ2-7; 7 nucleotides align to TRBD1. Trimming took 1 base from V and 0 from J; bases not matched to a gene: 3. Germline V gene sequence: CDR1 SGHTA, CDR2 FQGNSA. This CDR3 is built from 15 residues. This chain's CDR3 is CASSLEGGSSYEQYF. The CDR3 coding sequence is TGTGCCAGCAGCTTAGAAGGGGGCAGCTCCTACGAGCAGTACTTC.

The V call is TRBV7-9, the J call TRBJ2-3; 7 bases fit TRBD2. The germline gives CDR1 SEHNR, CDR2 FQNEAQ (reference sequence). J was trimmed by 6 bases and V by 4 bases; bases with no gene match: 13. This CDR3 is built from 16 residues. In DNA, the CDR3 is TGTGCCAGCAGCTCGCTTGAGAGCGGGGCTGTGGATACGCAGTATTTT. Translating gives CASSSLESGAVDTQYF.

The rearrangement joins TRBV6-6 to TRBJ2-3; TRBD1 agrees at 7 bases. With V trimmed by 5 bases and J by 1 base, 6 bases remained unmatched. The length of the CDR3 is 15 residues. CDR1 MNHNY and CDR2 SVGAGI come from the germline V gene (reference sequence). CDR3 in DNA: TGTGCCAGCAGTCCTCGGGACAGCGGCACAGATACGCAGTATTTT. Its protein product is CASSPRDSGTDTQYF.

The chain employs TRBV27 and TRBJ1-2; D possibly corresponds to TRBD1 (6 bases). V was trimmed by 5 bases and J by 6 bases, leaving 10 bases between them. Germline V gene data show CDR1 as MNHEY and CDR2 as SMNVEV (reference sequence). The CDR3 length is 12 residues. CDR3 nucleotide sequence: TGTGCCAGCAGTAACAGGGTGAATGGCTACACCTTC. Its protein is CASSNRVNGYTF.

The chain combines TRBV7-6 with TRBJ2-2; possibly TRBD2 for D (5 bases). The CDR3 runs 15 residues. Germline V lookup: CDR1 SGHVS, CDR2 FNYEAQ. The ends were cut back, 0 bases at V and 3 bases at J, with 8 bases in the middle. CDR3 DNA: TGTGCCAGCAGCTTAGCCGGGGTGGACACCGGGGAGCTGTTTTTT. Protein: CASSLAGVDTGELFF.

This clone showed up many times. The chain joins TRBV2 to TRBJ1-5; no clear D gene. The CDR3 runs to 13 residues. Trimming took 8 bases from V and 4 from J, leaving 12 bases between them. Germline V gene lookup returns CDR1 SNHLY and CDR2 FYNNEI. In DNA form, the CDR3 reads TGTGCCAGCCAGCCGACGGGAAATCAGCCCCAGCATTTT. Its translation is CASQPTGNQPQHF. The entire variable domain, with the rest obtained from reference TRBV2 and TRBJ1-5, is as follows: EPEVTQTPSHQVTQMGQEVILRCVPISNHLYFYWYRQILGQKVEFLVSFYNNEISEKSEIFDDQFSVERPDGSNFTLKIRSTKLEDSAMYFCASQPTGNQPQHFGDGTRLSIL.

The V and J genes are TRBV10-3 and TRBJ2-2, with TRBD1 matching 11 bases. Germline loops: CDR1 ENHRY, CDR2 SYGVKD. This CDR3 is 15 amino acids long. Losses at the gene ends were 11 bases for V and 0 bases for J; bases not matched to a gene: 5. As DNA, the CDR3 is TGTGCCGCCGGACAGGGGGCGGCGAACACCGGGGAGCTGTTTTTT. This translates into CAAGQGAANTGELFF.

Here the CDR3 DNA reads TGTGCCAGCAACCCACAGGGTTCTCCCTCTGGGGCCAACGTCCTGACTTTC. It encodes CASNPQGSPSGANVLTF. The chain employs TRBV2 and TRBJ2-6; D perhaps matches TRBD1 (6 bases). The length of the CDR3 is 17 residues. The germline V gene has CDR1 SNHLY and CDR2 FYNNEI. Trimming took 7 bases from V and 0 from J, leaving 16 bases between them.

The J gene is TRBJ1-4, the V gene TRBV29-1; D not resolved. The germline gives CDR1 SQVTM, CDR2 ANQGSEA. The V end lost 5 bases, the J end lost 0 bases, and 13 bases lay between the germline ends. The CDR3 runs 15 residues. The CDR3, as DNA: TGCAGCGTTCGAGGGTGGGGTGCAACTAATGAAAAACTGTTTTTT. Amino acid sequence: CSVRGWGATNEKLFF.

DNA for the CDR3: TGTGCCAGCAGTTTAGGCTTTTCTGGAAACACCATATATTTT. Encoded protein: CASSLGFSGNTIYF. This chain joins TRBV28 and TRBJ1-3; D gene ambiguous. CDR3 length equals 14 residues. Trimming took 2 bases from V and 1 from J, leaving 6 bases between them. Germline loops: CDR1 MDHEN, CDR2 SYDVKM.

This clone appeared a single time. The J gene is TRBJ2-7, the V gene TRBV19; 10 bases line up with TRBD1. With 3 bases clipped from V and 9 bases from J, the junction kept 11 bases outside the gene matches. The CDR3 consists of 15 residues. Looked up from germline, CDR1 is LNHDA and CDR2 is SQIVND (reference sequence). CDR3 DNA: TGTGCCAGTAGTATGTTCGTGGGACAGGGGTCAGTGCAGTACTTC. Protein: CASSMFVGQGSVQYF.

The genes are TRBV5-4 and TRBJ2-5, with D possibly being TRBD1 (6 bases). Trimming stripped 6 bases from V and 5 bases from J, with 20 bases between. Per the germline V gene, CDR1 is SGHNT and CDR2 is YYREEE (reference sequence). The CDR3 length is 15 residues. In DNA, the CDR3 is TGTGCCAGCAACAAACTGGCAGGGGCCGCGGAGACCCAGTACTTC. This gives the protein CASNKLAGAAETQYF.

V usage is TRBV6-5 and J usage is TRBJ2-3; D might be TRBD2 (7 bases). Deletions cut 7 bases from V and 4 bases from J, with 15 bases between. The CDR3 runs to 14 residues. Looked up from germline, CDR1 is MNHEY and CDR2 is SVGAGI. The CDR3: CASTIGGRADTQYF. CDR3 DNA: TGTGCCAGCACGATCGGGGGGCGCGCAGATACGCAGTATTTT.

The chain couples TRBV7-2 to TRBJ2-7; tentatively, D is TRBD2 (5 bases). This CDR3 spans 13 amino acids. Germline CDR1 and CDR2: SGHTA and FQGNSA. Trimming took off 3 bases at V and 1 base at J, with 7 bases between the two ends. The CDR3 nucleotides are TGTGCCAGCAGCTTCACGGGGTCCTACGAGCAGTACTTC. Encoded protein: CASSFTGSYEQYF.

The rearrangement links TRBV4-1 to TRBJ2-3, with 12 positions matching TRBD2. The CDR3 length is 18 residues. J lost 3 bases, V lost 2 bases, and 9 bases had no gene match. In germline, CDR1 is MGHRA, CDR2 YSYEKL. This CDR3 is CASSQQGTSGLDTDTQYF. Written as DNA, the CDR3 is TGCGCCAGCAGCCAACAAGGGACTAGCGGGCTTGATACAGATACGCAGTATTTT.

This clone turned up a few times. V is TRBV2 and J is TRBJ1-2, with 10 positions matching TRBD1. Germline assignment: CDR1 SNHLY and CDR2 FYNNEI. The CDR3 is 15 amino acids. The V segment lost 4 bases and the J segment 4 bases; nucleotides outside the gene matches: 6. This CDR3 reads CASSGGQGLCYGYTF. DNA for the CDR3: TGTGCCAGCAGTGGGGGACAGGGGTTGTGCTATGGCTACACCTTC.

The CDR3, as DNA: TGTGCCAGCAGCCAAATGAAACAGCCTCGCACAGATACGCAGTATTTT. It specifies CASSQMKQPRTDTQYF. The rearrangement uses TRBV4-2 and TRBJ2-3, with D unclear. The germline CDR1 and CDR2 sequences are LGHNA and YNFKEQ. With 2 bases removed from V and 1 base from J, the gap between germline ends came to 13 bases. The CDR3 totals 16 residues.

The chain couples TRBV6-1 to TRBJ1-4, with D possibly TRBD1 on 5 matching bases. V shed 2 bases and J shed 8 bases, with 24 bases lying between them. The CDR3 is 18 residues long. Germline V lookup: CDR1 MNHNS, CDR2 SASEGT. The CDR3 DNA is TGTGCCAGCAGTGAAAATTGGGGCCTTGGGCGAATATACGAAAAACTGTTTTTT. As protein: CASSENWGLGRIYEKLFF.

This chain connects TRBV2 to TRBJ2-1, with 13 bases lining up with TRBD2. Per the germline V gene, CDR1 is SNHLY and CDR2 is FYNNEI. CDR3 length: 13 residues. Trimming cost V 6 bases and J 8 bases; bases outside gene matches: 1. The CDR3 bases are TGTGCCAGCAGGGGACTAGCGGGGCATGAGCAGTTCTTC. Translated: CASRGLAGHEQFF.

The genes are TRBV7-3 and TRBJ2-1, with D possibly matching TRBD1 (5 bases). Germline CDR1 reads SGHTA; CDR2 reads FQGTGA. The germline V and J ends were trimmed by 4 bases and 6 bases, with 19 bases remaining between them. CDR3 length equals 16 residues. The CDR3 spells CASSSLGVGASNEQFF. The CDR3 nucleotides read TGTGCCAGCAGCTCCTTAGGCGTAGGGGCTAGCAATGAGCAGTTCTTC.

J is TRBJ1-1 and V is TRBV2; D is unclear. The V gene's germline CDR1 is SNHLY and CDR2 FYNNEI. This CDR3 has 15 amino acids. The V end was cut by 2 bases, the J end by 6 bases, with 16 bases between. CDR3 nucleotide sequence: TGTGCCAGCAGTGAACGACGGGAAACCGGACCTGAAGCTTTCTTT. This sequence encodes CASSERRETGPEAFF.

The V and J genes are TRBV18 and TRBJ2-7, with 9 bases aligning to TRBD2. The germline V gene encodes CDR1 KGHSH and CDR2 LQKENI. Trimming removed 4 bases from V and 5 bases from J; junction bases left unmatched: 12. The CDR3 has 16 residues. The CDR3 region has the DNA TGTGCCAGCTCACGGGCTGCGGGAGGGGTTTTACACGAGCAGTACTTC. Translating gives CASSRAAGGVLHEQYF.